This T cell receptor beta chain comes out of a study of cytomegalovirus exposure and HLA in healthy donors. The overall study: Genetic ancestry analysis placed about 80% of the roughly 400 donors that were genotyped in the Caucasian-associated cluster.

Study results and caveats: The classifier reportedly diagnosed cytomegalovirus status with high specificity and sensitivity. Earlier analysis looked at TCR beta V segments, and most were productive about 87% or about 30% of the time. Presence/absence analyses assumed roughly uniform sequencing depth across donors, which may not hold.

Trimming took off 4 bases at V and 6 bases at J, with 8 bases between the two ends. The CDR3 covers 12 residues. Looked up from germline, CDR1 is SGHRS and CDR2 is YFSETQ. The PCR employed 60 Vbeta primers together with 13 Jbeta primers. The data were produced by immunoSEQ multiplex PCR, yet TCRdb's version contains in-frame clones alone and is incomplete. The data contain some 120,000 clones, roughly 80% of them singletons. A note on this clone: What it binds is not known.

The sequencing sample was made of PBMCs. The sequence was obtained from a man aged 25-45 years in good health and CMV-seropositive. The rearrangement links TRBV5-1 to TRBJ2-1; a possible D gene is TRBD2 (5 bases). The CDR3 bases are TGCGCCAGCAGCGTCGGGGTCAATGAGCAGTTCTTC. It encodes CASSVGVNEQFF.